These 29 T cell receptor beta chains share one sample of origin, sequenced in a study of T-cell reconstitution after alpha-beta-depleted transplantation in children. TCRbeta library construction was performed incorporating unique molecular identifiers. MiXCR, applied by TCRdb to the PCR reads, yields one record per CDR3 protein. The sample yields around 400,000 distinct CDR3 sequences, about 11% seen once. The material sequenced was PBMCs from the stem cell graft donor, taken from the stem cell graft. Source of these receptors: a human donor who donated a stem cell graft to a child with acute myeloid leukemia.

In its sample, this clonotype was seen a few times. The chain uses TRBV10-1 and TRBJ2-3; D might be TRBD2 (6 bases). The germline V gene has CDR1 WNHNN and CDR2 SYGVQD (reference sequence). The CDR3 is 15 amino acids. The germline V and J ends were trimmed by 4 bases and 3 bases, with 14 bases remaining between them. The CDR3 sequence is CASSVGGYVTDTQYF. CDR3 DNA sequence: TGCGCCAGCAGTGTTGGGGGGTATGTTACAGATACGCAGTATTTT.

The V gene is TRBV20-1, the J gene TRBJ2-5; D tentatively fits TRBD1 or TRBD2 (5 bases each). Trimming took 0 bases from V and 4 from J, leaving 12 bases between them. The CDR3 extends over 14 amino acids. CDR1 is DFQATT, CDR2 SNEGSKA, per germline (reference sequence). Written as DNA, the CDR3 is TGCAGTGCTAGAGAGGGGCGGGCCTCAGAGACCCAGTACTTC. Its protein is CSAREGRASETQYF.

This clonotype was seen a handful of times. The rearrangement links TRBV12-3 or TRBV12-4 to TRBJ2-1, with 7 bases that match TRBD1. The CDR3 totals 13 residues. The V and J ends lost 8 bases and 9 bases, in that order; junction bases with no gene match: 10. The CDR3: CASHSRGSSEQFF. DNA of the CDR3: TGTGCCAGCCATAGCAGGGGGAGTTCTGAGCAGTTCTTC.

This clonotype showed up many times. The chain has TRBV29-1 and TRBJ2-1, with D possibly matching TRBD1 (5 bases). The CDR3 has 14 residues. Germline-derived CDR1 and CDR2 are SQVTM and ANQGSEA. Between the trimmed V and J ends, which lost 3 bases and 2 bases, there was a span of 11 bases. CDR3 nucleotides: TGCAGCGTTGATGACAGTACGACCTACAATGAGCAGTTCTTC. Protein product: CSVDDSTTYNEQFF.

In its sample, this clonotype was seen many times. The chain joins TRBV7-9 to TRBJ2-7, with unresolved D. The CDR3 spans 13 residues. V shed 5 bases and J shed 2 bases, with 10 bases lying between them. Germline V gene lookup returns CDR1 SEHNR and CDR2 FQNEAQ (reference sequence). CDR3 amino acids: CASSRTETYEQYF. CDR3 coding DNA: TGTGCCAGCAGCCGGACGGAGACCTACGAGCAGTACTTC.

The sample holds a few counts of this clonotype. The CDR3 DNA is TGTGCCAGCAGCTTAGCGGGGAGTTCTAGCACAGATACGCAGTATTTT. Translated: CASSLAGSSSTDTQYF. This chain uses TRBV7-6 with TRBJ2-3, with D maybe TRBD2 (5 bases). The V gene's germline CDR1 is SGHVS and CDR2 FNYEAQ. There are 16 residues in the CDR3. The V end lost 0 bases, the J end lost 0 bases, and 10 bases lay between the germline ends.

There are a few counts of this clonotype. The rearrangement uses TRBV4-3 and TRBJ2-2; D call uncertain. Germline CDR1 is LGHNA and CDR2 is YSLEER. V dropped 0 bases and J dropped 3 bases, with 5 bases sitting between them. The CDR3 has 14 residues. DNA for the CDR3: TGCGCCAGCAGCCAAGACCGTTACACCGGGGAGCTGTTTTTT. The encoded protein is CASSQDRYTGELFF.

This clonotype has only a few counts. This chain uses TRBV20-1 with TRBJ2-2; TRBD2 is a possible D gene (6 bases). CDR3 length equals 12 residues. Looked up from germline, CDR1 is DFQATT and CDR2 is SNEGSKA (reference sequence). The V gene lost 8 bases and the J gene lost 11 bases, with 18 bases spanning the gap. CDR3 amino acids: CSRTGVGFELFF. CDR3 in DNA: TGCAGTCGGACGGGGGTGGGGTTTGAGCTGTTTTTT.

This chain links TRBV7-8 with TRBJ1-5; no clear D. CDR3 length: 13 residues. The germline V gene encodes CDR1 SGHVS and CDR2 FQNEAQ. Trimming pared 1 base from V and 5 bases from J, leaving 6 bases between. The CDR3 sequence: CASSLVADQPQHF. The CDR3 DNA is TGTGCCAGCAGCTTAGTGGCCGATCAGCCCCAGCATTTT.

This clonotype was seen more than once but under ten times. The chain has TRBV15 and TRBJ2-5; D uncertain. Trimming cost V 0 bases and J 1 base, with 12 bases left between them. Germline CDR1 is LNHNV and CDR2 is YYDKDF (reference sequence). The CDR3 covers 16 residues. The CDR3 region has the DNA TGTGCCACCAGCAGAGATTCGGGCGCTGGCCAAGAGACCCAGTACTTC. Amino acid sequence: CATSRDSGAGQETQYF.

This clonotype was observed a handful of times. This chain uses TRBV12-3 or TRBV12-4 with TRBJ2-1; the D call may be TRBD1 or TRBD2 (5 bases each). The CDR3 loop spans 15 amino acids. Trimming took 4 bases from V and 8 from J, leaving 18 bases between them. DNA for the CDR3: TGTGCCAGCAGTTCGAGATGGGACCCCAACGATGAGCAGTTCTTC. As protein: CASSSRWDPNDEQFF.

This clonotype was picked up a small number of times. The V gene is TRBV6-5, the J gene TRBJ1-2; 11 bases line up with TRBD1. J was trimmed by 8 bases and V by 6 bases; bases with no gene match: 5. This CDR3 has 13 residues. CDR1 and CDR2 (germline): MNHEY, SVGAGI. For the CDR3, the DNA is TGTGCCAGCAGGACGGACAGGGGGCGAGGCTACACCTTC. Translation gives CASRTDRGRGYTF.

This clonotype showed up many times. This chain joins TRBV7-9 and TRBJ2-1; D remains ambiguous. Deletions cut 5 bases from V and 0 bases from J, with 17 bases between. Per the germline V gene, CDR1 is SEHNR and CDR2 is FQNEAQ (reference sequence). There are 17 residues in the CDR3. This CDR3 is CASSPPRSMSSYNEQFF. CDR3 sequence (DNA): TGTGCCAGCAGCCCACCGCGGAGCATGAGCTCCTACAATGAGCAGTTCTTC.

In its sample, this clonotype was seen a few times. This chain joins TRBV6-1 and TRBJ1-6, with TRBD1 matching over 9 bases. The CDR3 extends over 16 amino acids. Germline V gene data show CDR1 as MNHNS and CDR2 as SASEGT. V trimming: 5 bases; J trimming: 8 bases; junction bases outside the gene matches: 10. CDR3 in DNA: TGTGCCAGCAGTCTTAACGACAGGGGGGATGATTCACCCCTCCACTTT. Its translation: CASSLNDRGDDSPLHF.

The gene calls are TRBV20-1 and TRBJ2-7; a possible D gene is TRBD1 (5 bases). The CDR3 contains 14 residues. Germline V gene lookup returns CDR1 DFQATT and CDR2 SNEGSKA (reference sequence). Trimming left V 0 bases short and J 2 bases short, with 11 bases between. CDR3 DNA: TGCAGTGCTAGAGAGGCAGGGCCAACCTACGAGCAGTACTTC. Translated, it gives CSAREAGPTYEQYF.

This clonotype was counted between two and nine times. The chain uses TRBV4-3 and TRBJ2-7, with 7 bases that match TRBD2. Germline V gene lookup returns CDR1 LGHNA and CDR2 YSLEER. Trimming removed 1 base from V and 2 bases from J; junction bases left unmatched: 8. The CDR3 is 16 residues long. The chain's CDR3 is CASSQVSSGAPYEQYF. In DNA form, the CDR3 reads TGCGCCAGCAGCCAAGTCTCTAGCGGAGCCCCCTACGAGCAGTACTTC.

CDR3 sequence: CASSELTRLGEQYF. CDR3 bases: TGTGCCAGCAGTGAGCTGACTAGGCTGGGGGAGCAGTACTTC. The chain is built from TRBV6-1 and TRBJ2-7, with TRBD2 as a possible D gene (6 bases). CDR1 and CDR2 from the germline V gene are MNHNS and SASEGT. The V gene lost 3 bases and the J gene lost 7 bases, with 16 bases spanning the gap. The CDR3 consists of 14 residues.

Ten or more counts support this clonotype. The chain carries TRBV5-1 and TRBJ2-3, with 11 bases aligning to TRBD1. After removal of 0 bases from V and 4 bases from J, the junction contained 7 bases not matched to a gene. The CDR3 loop spans 17 amino acids. Germline loops: CDR1 SGHRS, CDR2 YFSETQ. The CDR3 is CASSLVGTGGPADTQYF. For the CDR3, the DNA is TGCGCCAGCAGCTTGGTAGGGACAGGGGGTCCGGCAGATACGCAGTATTTT.

This clonotype was picked up many times. The chain links TRBV5-1 to TRBJ2-1; 10 bases map to TRBD2. CDR3 length equals 15 residues. Trimming took 6 bases from V and 9 from J; bases not matched to a gene: 12. From germline, CDR1 is SGHRS and CDR2 YFSETQ. CDR3 loop: CASTPSSGGAGEQFF. The CDR3 DNA is TGCGCCAGCACCCCGTCCAGCGGGGGGGCGGGTGAGCAGTTCTTC.

This clonotype was detected a few times. This rearrangement joins TRBV12-3 or TRBV12-4 to TRBJ1-6; D remains ambiguous. V lost 5 bases and J lost 7, with 12 bases in between. This CDR3 has 14 residues. The CDR3, as DNA: TGTGCCAGCAGTCCCGCGGGTAGGAATTCACCCCTCCACTTT. It encodes CASSPAGRNSPLHF.

This clonotype appeared a few times. The genes are TRBV23-1 and TRBJ2-4; D ambiguous. TRBV23-1 is sorted into the ORF group, with uncertain function. Between the trimmed V and J ends, which lost 1 base and 0 bases, there was a span of 7 bases. The CDR3 is 15 amino acids. The CDR3 reads CASSQLSLAKNIQYF. For the CDR3, the DNA is TGCGCCAGCAGTCAATTATCCCTAGCCAAAAACATTCAGTACTTC.

This clonotype was seen repeatedly, ten times or more. The CDR3 loop is CASSLEGRDADTQYF. The DNA for the CDR3 is TGTGCCAGCAGTTTAGAGGGGAGGGACGCAGATACGCAGTATTTT. This rearrangement joins TRBV12-3 or TRBV12-4 to TRBJ2-3; 7 bases match TRBD2. The junction had 5 bases not matched to a gene; V was cut back by 1 base and J by 4 bases. CDR3 length equals 15 residues.

On this clonotype itself: This could be a read error, since a much larger clone is one nucleotide away. V is TRBV6-2 or TRBV6-3 and J is TRBJ2-5; D remains unclear. This CDR3 comprises 11 residues. Germline V gene lookup returns CDR1 MNHEY and CDR2 SVGEGT. Trimming left V 11 bases short and J 4 bases short, with 11 bases between. For the CDR3, the DNA is TGTGCCTGCACTACTCGAGAGACCCAGTACTTC. Residues: CACTTRETQYF.

As for this clonotype: The junction departs from germline at one end; a sequencing error may be responsible. The rearrangement joins TRBV6-1 to TRBJ1-4, with a tentative D call TRBD1 (6 bases). Looked up from germline, CDR1 is MNHNS and CDR2 is SASEGT. This CDR3 is built from 15 residues. This CDR3 is CASRRTVATTEKLFF. Written as DNA, the CDR3 is TGTGCCAGCAGGAGGACAGTTGCAACTACTGAAAAACTGTTTTTT.

Many counts were recorded for this clonotype. The chain employs TRBV20-1 and TRBJ2-5, with TRBD1 matching over 9 bases. Germline loops: CDR1 DFQATT, CDR2 SNEGSKA (reference sequence). The junction had 4 bases not matched to a gene; V was cut back by 6 bases and J by 5 bases. The CDR3 is 12 amino acids. This chain's CDR3 is CSAIGQGETQYF. The CDR3 DNA reads TGCAGTGCCATCGGACAGGGGGAGACCCAGTACTTC.

This clonotype showed up just a few times. This rearrangement joins TRBV6-2 or TRBV6-3 to TRBJ2-7, with D perhaps TRBD1 (5 bases). Germline CDR1 is MNHEY and CDR2 is SVGEGT. Trimming took off 9 bases at V and 4 bases at J, with 10 bases between the two ends. This CDR3 region has 11 residues. The chain's CDR3 is CARHRLYEQYF. The CDR3 DNA reads TGTGCCAGGCACAGGTTATACGAGCAGTACTTC.

This clonotype occurred many times. V and J are TRBV5-1 and TRBJ2-5; 11 nucleotides agree with TRBD2. CDR1 SGHRS and CDR2 YFSETQ come from the germline V gene. This CDR3 spans 16 amino acids. V shed 0 bases and J 3 bases; nucleotides not matched to a gene: 4. The CDR3 DNA follows: TGCGCCAGCAGCTTGGGTTTACTAGCGGGGGAAGAGACCCAGTACTTC. Its protein product is CASSLGLLAGEETQYF. The whole variable domain, filled in from reference TRBV5-1 and TRBJ2-5, reads KAGVTQTPRYLIKTRGQQVTLSCSPISGHRSVSWYQQTPGQGLQFLFEYFSETQRNKGNFPGRFSGRQFSNSRSEMNVSTLELGDSALYLCASSLGLLAGEETQYFGPGTRLLVL.

The J gene is TRBJ1-5, the V gene TRBV19, with a weak D call TRBD1 (6 bases). Germline-derived CDR1 and CDR2 are LNHDA and SQIVND (reference sequence). The CDR3 runs 14 residues. V was trimmed by 3 bases and J by 2 bases, leaving 8 bases between them. The CDR3 protein is CASSMYRGNQPQHF. DNA for the CDR3: TGTGCCAGTAGTATGTACAGGGGCAATCAGCCCCAGCATTTT.

The rearrangement links TRBV12-3 or TRBV12-4 to TRBJ2-7; 7 bases match TRBD1. The V and J ends lost 5 bases and 6 bases, in that order; junction bases with no gene match: 4. The CDR3 sequence is 12 residues long. The CDR3 DNA is TGTGCCAGCAGTCCCCACAGGGGCGAGCAGTACTTC. Translated, it gives CASSPHRGEQYF.